The sample holds a few counts of the clone carrying this TCR beta chain. The antigen is not known. This sample stems from a study of glioma-infiltrating T cells. Overall study findings and caveats: Gliomas, especially low-grade, showed above-expected tissue-blood divergence; non-neoplastic patients showed below. Very few CDR3 sequences were shared between tissue and blood.

Germline V lookup: CDR1 SGHNT, CDR2 YYREEE (reference sequence). This CDR3 is built from 13 residues. Trimming took 2 bases from V and 5 from J, leaving 11 bases between them. TCR alpha and beta CDR3 regions were amplified from RNA using iRepertoire nested multiplex PCR. For one-step reverse transcription and amplification, about 90-400 ng of tissue mRNA or PBMC total RNA was used. MiXCR was run by TCRdb on the multiplex PCR reads, yielding one entry per CDR3 protein. The repertoire consists of tens of thousands of distinct CDR3 sequences, with 23% occurring once and the leading ten covering about 6.7%.

The genes are TRBV5-4 and TRBJ2-7; D is perhaps TRBD1 (6 bases). The TCR originated in a human donor with low-grade glioma or glioblastoma, undergoing nonglioma brain surgery, or in good health (not recorded which). The sample comprised glioma tissue, nonneoplastic brain tissue, or PBMCs (not recorded which). This CDR3 is CASSFRGSNEQYF. CDR3 nucleotides: TGTGCCAGCAGCTTCAGGGGATCTAACGAGCAGTACTTC.